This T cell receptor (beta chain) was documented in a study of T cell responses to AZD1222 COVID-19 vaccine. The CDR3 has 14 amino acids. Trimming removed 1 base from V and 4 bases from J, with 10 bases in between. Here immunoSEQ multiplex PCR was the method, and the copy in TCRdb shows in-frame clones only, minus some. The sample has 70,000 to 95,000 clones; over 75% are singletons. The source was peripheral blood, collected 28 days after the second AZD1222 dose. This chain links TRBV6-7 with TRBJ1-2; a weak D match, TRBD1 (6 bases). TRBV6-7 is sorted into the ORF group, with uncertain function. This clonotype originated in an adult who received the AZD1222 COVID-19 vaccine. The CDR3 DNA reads TGTGCCAGCAGTTACTTCGGACAGATCTATGGCTACACCTTC. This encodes CASSYFGQIYGYTF.